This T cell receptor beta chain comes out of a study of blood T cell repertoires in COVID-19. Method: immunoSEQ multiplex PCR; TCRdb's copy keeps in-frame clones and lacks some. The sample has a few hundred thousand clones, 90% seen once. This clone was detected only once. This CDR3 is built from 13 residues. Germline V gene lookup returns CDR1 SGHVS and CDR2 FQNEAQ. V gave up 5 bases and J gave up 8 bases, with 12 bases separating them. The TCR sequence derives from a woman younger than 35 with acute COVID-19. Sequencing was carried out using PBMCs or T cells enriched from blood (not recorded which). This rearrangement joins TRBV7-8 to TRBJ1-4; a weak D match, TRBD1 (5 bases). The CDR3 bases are TGTGCCAGCAGCGGGGCCAGTGGGGAAAAACTGTTTTTT. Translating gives CASSGASGEKLFF.